What follows are 8 T cell receptor beta chains derived from one specimen sequenced in a study of OX40 agonist ivuxolimab in advanced cancers. The data were produced by immunoSEQ multiplex PCR, yet TCRdb's version contains in-frame clones alone and is incomplete. Of around 60,000 clones listed, about 89% are singletons. The sequences come from CD4+ or CD8+ T cells sorted from blood, collected in a trial of the OX40 agonist ivuxolimab. These receptors all come from an adult with an advanced solid tumor such as melanoma, head and neck, liver or kidney cancer.

The chain recombines TRBV19 with TRBJ2-7; 8 positions match TRBD2. The V and J ends lost 3 bases and 0 bases, in that order; junction bases with no gene match: 4. Germline CDR1 reads LNHDA; CDR2 reads SQIVND (reference sequence). The CDR3 consists of 15 residues. CDR3 sequence: CASSIKRESSYEQYF. As DNA, the CDR3 is TGTGCCAGTAGTATCAAGCGGGAGAGCTCCTACGAGCAGTACTTC. The variable domain in full, completed from reference TRBV19 and TRBJ2-7, reads DGGITQSPKYLFRKEGQNVTLSCEQNLNHDAMYWYRQDPGQGLRLIYYSQIVNDFQKGDIAEGYSVSREKKESFPLTVTSAQKNPTAFYLCASSIKRESSYEQYFGPGTRLTVT.

The gene calls are TRBV7-8 and TRBJ2-3; TRBD2 matches 10 bases. The CDR3 length is 15 residues. Trimming at V came to 3 bases and at J to 2 bases, leaving 2 bases not matched to a gene. Germline lookup yields CDR1 SGHVS and CDR2 FQNEAQ. CDR3 sequence: CASSFSGGHTDTQYF. The CDR3 bases are TGTGCCAGCAGCTTTAGCGGGGGGCACACAGATACGCAGTATTTT.

This clone was seen more than once but under ten times. The chain is built from TRBV28 and TRBJ2-4, with D maybe TRBD1 (6 bases). The germline V gene encodes CDR1 MDHEN and CDR2 SYDVKM. V was pared by 7 bases and J by 2 bases, with 18 bases between. CDR3 length: 16 amino acids. The CDR3 loop is CASTGQGSTSKNIQYF. The CDR3 DNA is TGTGCCAGCACAGGGCAGGGGTCGACGTCCAAAAACATTCAGTACTTC.

The V gene is TRBV5-8, the J gene TRBJ2-2; TRBD1 matches 9 bases. Germline values: CDR1 SGHTS, CDR2 YDEGEE. CDR3 size: 15 residues. Germline trimming cut 4 bases from V and 1 base from J; bases unmatched to any gene: 2. The CDR3 is CASSQTGGNTGELFF. In nucleotides, the CDR3 is TGTGCCAGCAGCCAGACAGGGGGGAACACCGGGGAGCTGTTTTTT.

The rearrangement joins TRBV28 to TRBJ1-2; unclear D gene. Germline-derived CDR1 and CDR2 are MDHEN and SYDVKM. Trimming pared 3 bases from V and 6 bases from J, leaving 14 bases between. This CDR3 has 14 amino acids. In DNA form, the CDR3 reads TGTGCCAGCAGTTTCCAGAACGCTCCCGATGGCTACACCTTC. It encodes CASSFQNAPDGYTF.

The genes are TRBV6-1 and TRBJ2-5, with 7 bases fitting TRBD2. This CDR3 is 14 amino acids long. Germline V CDR1 and CDR2: MNHNS, SASEGT. After removal of 1 base from V and 5 bases from J, the junction contained 4 bases not matched to a gene. Here the CDR3 reads CASSEVGGAETQYF. In nucleotides, the CDR3 is TGTGCCAGCAGTGAAGTGGGAGGGGCGGAGACCCAGTACTTC.

The V gene is TRBV5-6, the J gene TRBJ1-1; 9 bases are a match to TRBD1. J lost 11 bases, V lost 5 bases, and 10 bases had no gene match. CDR3 length equals 13 residues. Germline CDR1 and CDR2: SGHDT and YYEEEE. The CDR3 coding sequence is TGTGCCAGCAGTTTAGGACAGGGGAGGGAGGCTTTCTTT. Its protein product is CASSLGQGREAFF.

The CDR3 bases are TGTGCCAGCAGCTTAGTCGGGGGGTTGGGCACTGAAGCTTTCTTT. This sequence encodes CASSLVGGLGTEAFF. The chain has TRBV7-2 and TRBJ1-1; TRBD1 is a possible D gene (5 bases). This CDR3 is 15 amino acids long. The V gene lost 1 base and the J gene lost 4 bases, with 13 bases spanning the gap. Germline-derived CDR1 and CDR2 are SGHTA and FQGNSA.